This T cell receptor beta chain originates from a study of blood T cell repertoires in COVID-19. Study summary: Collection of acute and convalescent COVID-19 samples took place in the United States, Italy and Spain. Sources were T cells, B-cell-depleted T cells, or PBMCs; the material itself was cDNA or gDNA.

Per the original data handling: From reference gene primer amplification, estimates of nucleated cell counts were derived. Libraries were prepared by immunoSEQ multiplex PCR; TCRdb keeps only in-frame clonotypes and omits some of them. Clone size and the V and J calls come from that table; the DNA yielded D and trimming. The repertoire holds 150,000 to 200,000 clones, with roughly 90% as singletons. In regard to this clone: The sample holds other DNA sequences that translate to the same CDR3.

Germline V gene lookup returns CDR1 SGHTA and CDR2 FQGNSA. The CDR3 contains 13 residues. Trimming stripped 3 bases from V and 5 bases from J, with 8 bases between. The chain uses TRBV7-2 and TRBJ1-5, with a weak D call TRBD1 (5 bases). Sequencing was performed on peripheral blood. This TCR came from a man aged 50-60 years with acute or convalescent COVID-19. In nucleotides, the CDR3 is TGTGCCAGCAGCTTGGGGGGGGATCAGCCCCAGCATTTT. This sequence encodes CASSLGGDQPQHF.